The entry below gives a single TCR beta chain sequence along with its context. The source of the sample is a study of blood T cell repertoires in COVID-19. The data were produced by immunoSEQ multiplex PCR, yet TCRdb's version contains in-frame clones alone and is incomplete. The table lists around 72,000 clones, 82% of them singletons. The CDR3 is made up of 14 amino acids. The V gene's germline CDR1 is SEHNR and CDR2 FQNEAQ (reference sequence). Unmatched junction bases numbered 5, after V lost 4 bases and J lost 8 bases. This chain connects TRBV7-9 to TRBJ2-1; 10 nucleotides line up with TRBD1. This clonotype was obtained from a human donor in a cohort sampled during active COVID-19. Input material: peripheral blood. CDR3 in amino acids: CASSSGQGFDEQFF. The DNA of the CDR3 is TGTGCCAGCAGCTCGGGACAGGGGTTTGATGAGCAGTTCTTC.